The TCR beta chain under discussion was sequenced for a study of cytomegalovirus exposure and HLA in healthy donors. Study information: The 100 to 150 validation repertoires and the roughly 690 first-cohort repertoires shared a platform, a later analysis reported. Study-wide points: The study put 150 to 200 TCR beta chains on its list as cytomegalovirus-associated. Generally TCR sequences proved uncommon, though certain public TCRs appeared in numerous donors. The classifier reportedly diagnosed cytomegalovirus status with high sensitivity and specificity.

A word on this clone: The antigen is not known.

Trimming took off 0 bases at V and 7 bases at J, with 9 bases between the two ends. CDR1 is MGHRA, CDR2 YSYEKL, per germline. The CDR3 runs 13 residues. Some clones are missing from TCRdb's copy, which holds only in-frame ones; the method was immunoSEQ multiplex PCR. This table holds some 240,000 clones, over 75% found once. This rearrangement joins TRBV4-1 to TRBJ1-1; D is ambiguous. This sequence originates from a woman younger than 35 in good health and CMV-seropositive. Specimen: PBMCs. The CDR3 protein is CASSQDLVSEAFF. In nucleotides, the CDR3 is TGCGCCAGCAGCCAAGATCTGGTGAGTGAAGCTTTCTTT.